The source of this TCR beta chain is a study of cytomegalovirus exposure and HLA in healthy donors (dated 2017 in TCRdb). Study-wide context: According to a later analysis, one platform produced both the 120 validation repertoires and the roughly 650 repertoires of the first cohort. High-throughput TCR immunosequencing, statistical association of individual TCRs with disease status, and machine learning were combined to predict cytomegalovirus infection status. Besides the first cohort of around 670 subjects, a separate validation cohort made up of some 110 different subjects was used. The study was designed to test whether signatures of past pathogen exposure could be identified by cataloging public T cell receptors.

Donors formed part of the validation cohort, which comprised over a hundred subjects and was distinct from the first cohort of over 500 subjects. A note on this clone: Its antigen is still unknown. Per-nucleotide qualities are absent, and no much larger clonotype sits a single base away.

General study outcomes and caveats: A few of the identified cytomegalovirus-associated TCR beta chains were confirmed in vitro to be specific for cytomegalovirus antigens. Most TCR sequences were observed very rarely across donors, whereas some public TCRs were present in many individuals. The classifier was reported to diagnose cytomegalovirus status with high specificity and sensitivity in both the original and validation cohorts. In the study, some 160 TCR beta chains were listed as associated with cytomegalovirus. It was suggested by the authors that the approach could potentially be generalized to other disease states and immunological phenotypes. In a later analysis, TCRs clustered in the first cohort were found to also tend to co-occur in the 130 or so validation repertoires, with 94% of cluster scores above 0. A later analysis lacked HLA typing for the validation cohort, so it scored co-occurrence in that cohort across all 120 repertoires.

The protocol used for the library was the immunoSEQ multiplex PCR assay. From the authors' description of their analysis: To diagnose cytomegalovirus status from the catalog of TCR beta chain sequences, a statistical classification framework was built. TCRdb re-hosts the immuneACCESS table, in-frame sequences only. Its copies lack some clones; in the studies checked, an unresolved V gene accounts for under half of them, and the cause for the rest is not known. The V and J calls and the clone size are those of that table, but D and trimming were determined from the DNA. Within this sample are approximately 140,000 clones, with 85% to 90% of them counted one time only. The top ten clones comprise over 6.5% of the sample. Unmatched junction bases come to 8, with V trimmed by 2 bases and J by 8 bases. The CDR3 has 15 amino acids, counting the end cysteine and phenylalanine. Of all the DNA, just the CDR3 is kept, 45 bases in frame from base 1. As encoded in the germline V gene (reference sequence), CDR1 is MNHEY while CDR2 is SMNVEV.

The material sequenced was PBMCs. This receptor was identified in a woman in her late teens or twenties in good health and CMV-seropositive. This chain joins TRBV27 to TRBJ1-4, and TRBD1 matches 7 of the central bases. The CDR3 reads CASSLLTGWGEKLFF. The DNA reads TGTGCCAGCAGTTTACTGACAGGGTGGGGGGAAAAACTGTTTTTT.